Listed here is a single T cell receptor beta chain. This clonotype came up many times. Its antigen is still unknown. No clone much larger than this one lies a single base away; base qualities are absent. This specimen belongs to a study of T-cell memory formation after mild COVID-19 (dated by TCRdb to the early 2020s). Study-wide context: TCR sequence clusters from the two donors were found to be largely donor specific. Longitudinal TCRalpha and TCRbeta repertoire sequencing tracked T-cell clones expanding and contracting after mild COVID-19 in a couple of donors. The cohort comprised two young, previously healthy adult volunteers, one female and one male.

Ficoll-Paque density gradient centrifugation was used to isolate PBMCs. On the study overall, not on this receptor specifically: Some responding clones were found in pre-infection memory, which suggests that pre-existing cross-reactive memory T cells took part in the SARS-CoV-2 response. Clones that contracted from day 15 to 85 showed balanced CD4/CD8 phenotypes, whereas a second wave of clones that expanded from day 15 to 37 leaned towards CD4+. Contracting CD4+ clones were located mainly in the CM and EM memory subsets, whereas CD8+ clones were found to be enriched in EMRA. SARS-CoV-2 specificity was not confirmed for the second-wave clones peaking on day 37. The study covered only a couple of mild cases, and larger cohorts including severe cases with pre-infection samples were considered necessary.

Reads for this sample came from an Illumina NovaSeq 6000. TCRalpha and TCRbeta cDNA libraries were constructed by 5'RACE with constant-segment primers, with sample barcodes and unique molecular identifiers being introduced. RNA was extracted from every sample with Trizol reagent. Library amplification was performed in two PCR steps, and a second sample barcode and Illumina TruSeq adapters were introduced in the second step. The libraries were sequenced on an Illumina NovaSeq using 2 x 150 bp paired-end reads. Regarding the original processing steps: With migec v1.2.7, reads were demultiplexed and then collapsed into UMI-guided consensus sequences. Using mixcr v2.1.11, UMI consensuses were aligned to TRA and TRB V and J templates and then assembled into clonotypes. Clonotypes were classified as expanded or contracted when called significant by both edgeR and NoisET, with noise models trained on biological replicates. For edgeR calls, the thresholds were a false discovery rate-adjusted p below 0.01 and a log2 fold-change of 1. As an exploratory analysis of dynamics, max-normalized trajectories of the 1000 most abundant clonotypes were examined with PCA combined with hierarchical clustering. Separately sequenced CD4+ and CD8+ repertoires were used to assign the CD4 or CD8 phenotype of responding clones. TCRdb handled the public reads itself, with Q25 trimming in fastp and clone calling in MiXCR, and kept productive beta chains. All rows with the same CDR3 protein become a single entry with the most common DNA and genes. The authors' filters were not applied to this entry. A total of about 560,000 distinct CDR3 sequences appear in this sample, roughly 17% of them only once. Roughly 7.8% of the sample goes to the ten largest clones.

The CDR3 measures 17 amino acids from cysteine to phenylalanine. The CDR3 DNA has 51 bases and is translated from base 1. The junction shows trimming of 0 bases on V and 2 bases on J, plus 17 bases between the germline ends. The germline V gene provides CDR1 SGHRS and CDR2 YFSETQ. The sample comprised PBMCs or a T cell subset sorted from them (not recorded which). The rearranged segments are TRBV5-1 and TRBJ1-2; a tentative D call is TRBD1 (6 bases match). This clonotype was obtained from an adult woman who had mild COVID-19 (a few samples of this study predate the infection). The sample titles of this study are shuffled in the database, so cell type and time point are left out; the donor was told from shared clones. The CDR3 corresponds to CASSLVGGLRQNYGYTF. The base sequence is TGCGCCAGCAGCTTGGTAGGGGGTTTGAGACAGAACTATGGCTACACCTTC.